Each of the 9 T cell receptor beta chains below was sequenced from the same sample in a study of blood T cells in healthy people across ages. The use of a sample-barcoded 5' primer and a J-beta primer mix characterized a second PCR of roughly 6 to 12 cycles. TCRdb reprocessed the 5' RACE reads via MiXCR and lists one record per CDR3 protein. The sample shows 710,000 or so distinct CDR3 sequences, 22% of them seen only once. Material: blood. These receptors came from a man aged 65-85 years in good health.

The chain employs TRBV3-1 and TRBJ2-1; a possible D gene is TRBD1 (5 bases). CDR3 length: 17 amino acids. V was cut by 6 bases and J by 0 bases, with 18 bases left in between. CDR1 and CDR2 (germline): LGHDT, YNNKEL (reference sequence). CDR3 protein: CASSEWGARSSYNEQFF. The CDR3 DNA follows: TGTGCCAGCAGTGAATGGGGCGCTAGGAGCTCCTACAATGAGCAGTTCTTC.

The chain joins TRBV29-1 to TRBJ2-5; 10 bases match TRBD2. The DNA end is a closer match to TRBJ2-1, so the J assignment may be wrong. Germline lookup yields CDR1 SQVTM and CDR2 ANQGSEA. The CDR3 consists of 13 residues. The CDR3 nucleotides read TGCAGCGGGGGTGCTAGCGGGAGTAATGAGCAGTTCTTC. This gives the protein CSGGASGSNEQFF.

A remark on this clonotype: Germline is not matched at one junction end, which may reflect a read error. V usage is TRBV28 and J usage is TRBJ1-2, with D tentatively TRBD1 (5 bases). Germline V gives CDR1 MDHEN, CDR2 SYDVKM. The CDR3 is 14 amino acids. CDR3 residues: CASSERGTKYGYTF. CDR3 in DNA: TGTGCCAGCAGTGAGCGGGGGACTAAGTATGGCTACACCTTC.

The chain uses TRBV25-1 and TRBJ1-2; TRBD1 matches 9 bases. The CDR3 is 15 residues long. Trimming took 7 bases from V and 6 from J; bases not matched to a gene: 12. CDR1 MGHDK and CDR2 SYGVNS come from the germline V gene. The chain's CDR3 is CASKKGGQGVDGYTF. In DNA, the CDR3 is TGTGCCAGCAAAAAAGGGGGACAGGGAGTCGATGGCTACACCTTC.

Turning to this clonotype: It may be a read error: a sequence one base away is much more abundant. The chain uses TRBV29-1 and TRBJ2-3; D is unclear. The CDR3 totals 10 residues. Germline lookup yields CDR1 SQVTM and CDR2 ANQGSEA. Here the CDR3 reads CSVRTDAQYF. In DNA, the CDR3 is TGCAGCGTGCGTACAGATGCGCAGTATTTT.

The gene calls are TRBV29-1 and TRBJ2-1, with a possible D match to TRBD1 (6 bases). Germline V gives CDR1 SQVTM, CDR2 ANQGSEA. CDR3 length: 14 amino acids. Trimming pared 7 bases from V and 0 bases from J, leaving 13 bases between. In nucleotides, the CDR3 is TGCAGCGCCGGACAGCGCCGCTCCTACAATGAGCAGTTCTTC. The encoded protein is CSAGQRRSYNEQFF.

This clonotype was observed a few times. The chain combines TRBV7-8 with TRBJ2-7; D possibly corresponds to TRBD2 (5 bases). The CDR3 is made up of 14 amino acids. V was pared by 5 bases and J by 0 bases, with 11 bases between. The V gene's germline CDR1 is SGHVS and CDR2 FQNEAQ. CDR3 residues: CASSQTGSSYEQYV. The CDR3 nucleotides read TGTGCCAGCAGCCAGACGGGGAGCTCCTACGAGCAGTACGTC.

The V gene is TRBV14, the J gene TRBJ2-5; the D gene is possibly TRBD1 (5 bases). The CDR3 runs to 17 residues. V lost 0 bases and J 2 bases, leaving 16 bases between the germline ends. The germline V gene has CDR1 SGHDN and CDR2 FVKESK. This CDR3 is CASSQERSGPGQETQYF. The CDR3 coding sequence is TGTGCCAGCAGCCAAGAAAGGTCAGGGCCAGGTCAAGAGACCCAGTACTTC.

The V and J genes are TRBV24-1 and TRBJ1-2; TRBD1 aligns across 8 bases. CDR3 length: 14 amino acids. J lost 5 bases, V lost 2 bases, and 3 bases had no gene match. The germline CDR1 and CDR2 sequences are KGHDR and SFDVKD. The CDR3 region has the DNA TGTGCCACCAGTGATTGGACAGGGTCTTATGGCTACACCTTC. Its protein is CATSDWTGSYGYTF.